This T cell receptor (beta chain) is drawn from a study of blood T cell repertoires in COVID-19 (TCRdb year 2020). A note on the overall study: Samples from collaborators originated in the United States, Italy and Spain and spanned both the acute and convalescent phases of COVID-19. The material from the prospective study consisted of cDNA or gDNA derived from T cells, B-cell-depleted T cells, or PBMCs. The dataset comprised deeply sampled blood TCRbeta repertoires from subjects exposed to, actively infected with, or recovered from COVID-19. The repertoires were released in a freely available public database intended as a resource for research on the immune response to SARS-CoV-2. The samples were drawn from two sources: the first 160 participants of the ongoing ImmuneRACE study, and 1,000 to 1,500 subjects contributed by 6 global collaborators. The sample metadata nearly always contained a de-identified subject ID, COVID-19 status, age in years and sex. Where available, HLA class I and class II types were obtained from metadata supplied by the sample provider rather than from assay-based typing.

TCRbeta CDR3 regions were amplified from genomic DNA by means of the immunoSEQ Assay, a bias-controlled multiplex PCR. The study's processing was this. The number of nucleated cells in each sample was estimated by amplification of reference gene primers within the assay. To quantify the absolute abundance of each unique TCRbeta CDR3 rearrangement, sequence reads were collapsed and filtered. For each sample, productive Simpson clonality was calculated as the square root of Simpson's diversity index across productive rearrangements. Held by TCRdb, this immuneACCESS table contains in-frame sequences only and omits some clones. Under half of the omission traces to an unresolved V gene where checked; the cause of the rest is unknown. D and trimming were read from the DNA, whereas the V and J calls and clone size are those reported in that table. This sample has roughly 270,000 clones in its table, and approximately 86% of those were observed once. Almost 9.5% of the sample goes to the ten largest clones.

The CDR3 runs 17 residues from the cysteine to the phenylalanine. Only the CDR3 part of the read is kept: 51 bases, read in frame from the first base. Sequences SGDLS (CDR1) and YYNGEE (CDR2) are obtained from the germline V gene. V gives up 1 base and J gives up 0 bases, and the segment between their germline ends measures 14 bases. The research as a whole found: Clinical and demographic metadata were provided uncurated, with the amount varying by source and participant.

Each collaborating institution followed its own protocols to collect whole blood in K2EDTA tubes. Collaborator samples were shipped for TCRbeta analysis as frozen whole blood, isolated PBMCs, or DNA extracted from either sample type. Remarks on this clone: Its binding antigen is unknown. Base qualities were left out, and no much larger clone turns up one base away.

This sequence uses TRBV9 and TRBJ2-1; the D gene is possibly TRBD1, with 6 bases matching. Sequenced sample: peripheral blood. The source of this sequence is a man aged 18-30 years with active or convalescent COVID-19. The DNA is TGTGCCAGCAGCGTACCCCGGACAGACAGCTCCTACAATGAGCAGTTCTTC. This is translated as CASSVPRTDSSYNEQFF. The variable domain in full, with residues beyond the CDR3 obtained from the reference TRBV9 and TRBJ2-1 genes, is DSGVTQTPKHLITATGQRVTLRCSPRSGDLSVYWYQQSLDQGLQFLIQYYNGEERAKGNILERFSAQQFPDLHSELNLSSLELGDSALYFCASSVPRTDSSYNEQFFGPGTRLTVL.